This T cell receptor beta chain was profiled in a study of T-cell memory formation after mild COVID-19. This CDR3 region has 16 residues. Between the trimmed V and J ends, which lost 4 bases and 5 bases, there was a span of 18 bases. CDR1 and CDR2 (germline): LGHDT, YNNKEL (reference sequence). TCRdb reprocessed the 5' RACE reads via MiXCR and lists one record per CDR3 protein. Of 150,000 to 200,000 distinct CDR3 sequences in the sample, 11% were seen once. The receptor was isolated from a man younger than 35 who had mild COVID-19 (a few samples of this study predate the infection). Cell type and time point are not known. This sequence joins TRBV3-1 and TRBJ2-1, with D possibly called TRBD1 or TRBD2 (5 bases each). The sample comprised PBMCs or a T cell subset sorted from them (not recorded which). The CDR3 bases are TGTGCCAGCAGCCGTCTAGGGGCGGGCCTCAACAATGAGCAGTTCTTC. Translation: CASSRLGAGLNNEQFF.